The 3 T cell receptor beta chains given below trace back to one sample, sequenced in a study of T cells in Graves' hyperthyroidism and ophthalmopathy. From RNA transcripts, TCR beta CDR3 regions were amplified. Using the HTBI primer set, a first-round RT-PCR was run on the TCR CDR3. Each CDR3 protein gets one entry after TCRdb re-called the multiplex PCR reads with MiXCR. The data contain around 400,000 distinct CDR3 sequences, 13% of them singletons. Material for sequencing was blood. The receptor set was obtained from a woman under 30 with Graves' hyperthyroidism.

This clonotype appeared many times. CDR3 nucleotide sequence: TGTGCCAGCAGCTACAGGGGTGCTACTCCTCTTGGAGCTTTCTTT. Its protein product is CASSYRGATPLGAFF. V is TRBV6-2 or TRBV6-3 and J is TRBJ1-1; TRBD1 matches at 7 bases. V shed 6 bases, J shed 10 bases, and the junction held 17 bases outside the gene matches. This CDR3 has 15 amino acids. CDR1 and CDR2 from the germline V gene are MNHEY and SVGEGT.

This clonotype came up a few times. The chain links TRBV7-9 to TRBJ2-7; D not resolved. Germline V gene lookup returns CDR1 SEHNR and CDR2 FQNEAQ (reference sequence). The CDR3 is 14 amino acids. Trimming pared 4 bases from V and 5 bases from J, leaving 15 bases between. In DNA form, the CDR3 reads TGTGCCAGCAGCTCCGTGGTCGATCGCCACGAGCAGTACTTC. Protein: CASSSVVDRHEQYF.

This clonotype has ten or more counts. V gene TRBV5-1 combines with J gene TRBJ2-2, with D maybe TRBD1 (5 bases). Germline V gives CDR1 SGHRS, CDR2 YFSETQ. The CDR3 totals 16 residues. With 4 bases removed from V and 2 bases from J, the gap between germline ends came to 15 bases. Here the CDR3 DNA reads TGCGCCAGCAGCAAGATCTCTAGGGGAAACACCGGGGAGCTGTTTTTT. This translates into CASSKISRGNTGELFF. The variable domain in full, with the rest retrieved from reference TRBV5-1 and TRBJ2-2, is KAGVTQTPRYLIKTRGQQVTLSCSPISGHRSVSWYQQTPGQGLQFLFEYFSETQRNKGNFPGRFSGRQFSNSRSEMNVSTLELGDSALYLCASSKISRGNTGELFFGEGSRLTVL.